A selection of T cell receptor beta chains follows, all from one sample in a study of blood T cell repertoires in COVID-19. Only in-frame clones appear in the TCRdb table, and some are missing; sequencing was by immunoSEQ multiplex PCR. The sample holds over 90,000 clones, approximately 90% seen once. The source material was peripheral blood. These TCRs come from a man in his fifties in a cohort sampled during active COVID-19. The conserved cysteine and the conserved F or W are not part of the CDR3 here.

ASSPGSLVGVNTEAF	TRBV18	TRBJ1-1
ASSGTTVGTNEKLF	TRBV28	TRBJ1-4
ASSTLAGGRETQY	TRBV11-2	TRBJ2-5
ASSLGTSGGDEQF	TRBV7-9	TRBJ2-1
ASSEARGQGYGYT	TRBV2	TRBJ1-2
ASSPRTDSNTEAF	TRBV7-2	TRBJ1-1
ASSYPATGRGSYEQY	TRBV6-2/TRBV6-3	TRBJ2-7
ASSYQSNRAYGYT	TRBV16	TRBJ1-2
ASSLVDPANTGELF	TRBV5-5	TRBJ2-2
ASSANRGRAGQPQH	TRBV6-9	TRBJ1-5
ASSYSRTSGGAGNEQF	TRBV6-2/TRBV6-3	TRBJ2-1
ASIEARGSPLH	TRBV12-3/TRBV12-4	TRBJ1-6
ASSQEPGGPDEQY	TRBV4-3	TRBJ2-7
ASSATGYGELF	TRBV2	TRBJ2-2
ATKGGASYNEQF	TRBV5-1	TRBJ2-1
ASSRSGGYGWDQPQH	TRBV6-6	TRBJ1-5
ASSFRGQGNYGYT	TRBV5-6	TRBJ1-2
ASSFNSRGPTDTQY	TRBV5-6	TRBJ2-3
ASSKTLVWQGAQETQY	TRBV21-1	TRBJ2-5
ASSLVGTSNEQF	TRBV7-2	TRBJ2-1
ASSPLGGMNTEAF	TRBV18	TRBJ1-1
ASSQDGAGRGETQY	TRBV3-1/TRBV3-2	TRBJ2-5
ASSLLRLAGNEQF	TRBV11-3	TRBJ2-1
ASSRDRSTDTQY	TRBV5-5	TRBJ2-3
ASSVGDTGELF	TRBV9	TRBJ2-2
ASKLGGGANVLT	TRBV25-1	TRBJ2-6
ATSEGTGREF	TRBV24-1	TRBJ2-1
ASSLNGVDSPLH	TRBV19	TRBJ1-6
ASSFGQVNEQF	TRBV5-4	TRBJ2-1
ASSVRVGTEAF	TRBV25-1	TRBJ1-1
ASSLQEHTEAF	TRBV9	TRBJ1-1
ASSRTHTGRVGNQPQH	TRBV11-3	TRBJ1-5
ASTLDSGSYEQY	TRBV19	TRBJ2-7
AIASGTGQGPLH	TRBV6-5	TRBJ1-6
ASSLTSGGTRREQY	TRBV28	TRBJ2-7
ASSLALQDQETQY	TRBV7-9	TRBJ2-5
AISPRTGPTGELF	TRBV10-3	TRBJ2-2
ASSVEGQGGNEQF	TRBV9	TRBJ2-1
ATSDSRTGMTYEQY	TRBV24-1	TRBJ2-7
ASSYTIGQRVRLTGELF	TRBV12-1	TRBJ2-2
ASSGDRFRDYGYT	TRBV5-1	TRBJ1-2
ASSSSVGELF	TRBV6-5	TRBJ2-2
ASSPSGTHSYNEQF	TRBV4-2	TRBJ2-1
ASSLPTGNTDTQY	TRBV28	TRBJ2-3
ASTPYNSYNEQF	TRBV6-5	TRBJ2-1